This T cell receptor beta chain was documented in a study of blood T cell repertoires in COVID-19. Recovered status in Cohort 3 required two negative PCRs, clearance, or symptom resolution. Here immunoSEQ multiplex PCR was the method, and the copy in TCRdb shows in-frame clones only, minus some. Of a few hundred thousand clones listed, 80% to 90% were seen once; the top ten hold roughly 2.5%. V was clipped by 7 bases and J by 0 bases, with 10 bases between them. The CDR3 runs 15 residues. CDR1 and CDR2 (germline): LNHDA, SQIVND (reference sequence). The rearrangement uses TRBV19 and TRBJ1-6, with no clear D. The material sequenced was PBMCs or T cells enriched from blood (not recorded which). This TCR came from a woman aged 18-30 years who had recovered from COVID-19. CDR3 bases: TGTGCCAGTAACCAGAGGAGCTCCTATAATTCACCCCTCCACTTT. Protein sequence: CASNQRSSYNSPLHF.